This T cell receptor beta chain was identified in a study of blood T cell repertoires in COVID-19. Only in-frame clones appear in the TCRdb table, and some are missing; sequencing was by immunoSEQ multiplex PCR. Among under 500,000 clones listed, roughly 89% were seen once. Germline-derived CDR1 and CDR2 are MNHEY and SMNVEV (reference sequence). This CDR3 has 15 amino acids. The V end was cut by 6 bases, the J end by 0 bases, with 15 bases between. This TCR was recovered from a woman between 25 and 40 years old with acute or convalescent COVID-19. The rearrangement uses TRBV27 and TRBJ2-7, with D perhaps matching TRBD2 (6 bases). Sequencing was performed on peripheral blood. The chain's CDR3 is CASRFRRGRSYEQYF. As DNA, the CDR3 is TGTGCCAGCAGGTTTAGGAGGGGCCGCTCCTACGAGCAGTACTTC.